A single sample is the source of the 27 T cell receptor beta chains below, sequenced in a study of T cells after yellow fever vaccination. TCRdb re-derived calls from the 5' RACE reads in MiXCR, one entry per CDR3 protein. The data contain about 300,000 distinct CDR3 sequences, 6.8% of them seen just once; the ten biggest clones take up roughly a sixth. The sample here was PBMCs, taken approximately 40 days after the first yellow fever vaccination. These receptor sequences come from a man between 18 and 29 years old who received the YFV17D yellow fever vaccine.

This clonotype was detected a few times. The DNA for the CDR3 is TGCAGTGCTAGTCTCAGGGGCGGTTTTAGCAATCAGCCCCAGCATTTT. Amino acid sequence: CSASLRGGFSNQPQHF. The gene calls are TRBV20-1 and TRBJ1-5, with D tentatively TRBD1 (6 bases). The germline V gene has CDR1 DFQATT and CDR2 SNEGSKA (reference sequence). V was pared by 3 bases and J by 0 bases, with 15 bases between. The length of the CDR3 is 16 residues.

This chain uses TRBV29-1 with TRBJ2-1; D could derive from TRBD1 or TRBD2 (6 bases each). Trimming took off 4 bases at V and 0 bases at J, with 10 bases between the two ends. The CDR3 is 14 amino acids. Per germline, CDR1 SQVTM and CDR2 ANQGSEA. The CDR3 bases are TGCAGCGTTGTAGGGGGGAGCTCCTACAATGAGCAGTTCTTC. Protein sequence: CSVVGGSSYNEQFF.

The chain combines TRBV15 with TRBJ2-4; TRBD1 or TRBD2 may be the D gene (6 bases each). This CDR3 region has 15 residues. Deletions cut 4 bases from V and 6 bases from J, with 16 bases between. Germline loops: CDR1 LNHNV, CDR2 YYDKDF (reference sequence). The DNA for the CDR3 is TGTGCCACCAGCAAGGCGGGACAAATGGGAAACATTCAGTACTTC. Translation gives CATSKAGQMGNIQYF.

This clonotype was seen a handful of times. The genes are TRBV7-2 and TRBJ1-5; D is possibly TRBD1 (6 bases). This CDR3 has 14 residues. V shed 1 base and J shed 4 bases, with 8 bases lying between them. Per the germline V gene, CDR1 is SGHTA and CDR2 is FQGNSA. Written as DNA, the CDR3 is TGTGCCAGCAGCTTAGAAACAGGGAATCAGCCCCAGCATTTT. Amino acids: CASSLETGNQPQHF.

The chain carries TRBV5-1 and TRBJ2-1; D assignment may be TRBD1 or TRBD2 (5 bases each). Trimming left V 4 bases short and J 9 bases short, with 14 bases between. Germline loops: CDR1 SGHRS, CDR2 YFSETQ. This CDR3 is built from 13 residues. CDR3: CASSTGREGEQFF. The CDR3 DNA reads as TGCGCCAGCAGCACGGGACGTGAGGGTGAGCAGTTCTTC.

This clonotype was found a few times. The chain links TRBV6-1 to TRBJ2-5; D is perhaps TRBD2 (5 bases). The CDR3 covers 18 residues. Trimming removed 6 bases from V and 5 bases from J, with 28 bases in between. Germline V gives CDR1 MNHNS, CDR2 SASEGT. The CDR3 DNA follows: TGTGCCAGCAGCGATCTCCCTCTAGGCCTAGCCTCGGGGGAGACCCAGTACTTC. Protein: CASSDLPLGLASGETQYF.

This chain connects TRBV7-2 to TRBJ2-7; D remains unclear. V lost 4 bases and J 1 base, leaving 17 bases between the germline ends. The CDR3 contains 16 residues. The V gene's germline CDR1 is SGHTA and CDR2 FQGNSA. CDR3 loop: CASSYPVRHLSYEQYF. The CDR3 bases are TGTGCCAGCAGCTACCCTGTGAGACACCTATCCTACGAGCAGTACTTC. Complete variable domain (other parts from reference TRBV7-2 and TRBJ2-7): GAGVSQSPSNKVTEKGKDVELRCDPISGHTALYWYRQSLGQGLEFLIYFQGNSAPDKSGLPSDRFSAERTGGSVSTLTIQRTQQEDSAVYLCASSYPVRHLSYEQYFGPGTRLTVT.

This clonotype has a handful of counts. This rearrangement joins TRBV9 to TRBJ2-1; TRBD1 matches at 7 bases. The CDR3 is 15 residues long. V shed 3 bases, J shed 8 bases, and the junction held 11 bases outside the gene matches. CDR1 is SGDLS, CDR2 YYNGEE, per germline. The CDR3 sequence: CASSAPGGPVDEQFF. The CDR3 DNA is TGTGCCAGCAGCGCCCCAGGGGGACCAGTCGATGAGCAGTTCTTC.

This clonotype appeared a few times. V is TRBV5-1 and J is TRBJ2-5; possible D gene TRBD2, 6 bases. The germline CDR1 and CDR2 sequences are SGHRS and YFSETQ. The CDR3 contains 16 residues. Trimming pared 0 bases from V and 5 bases from J, leaving 17 bases between. The CDR3 is CASSLEAGMVSETQYF. The CDR3 DNA reads TGCGCCAGCAGCTTGGAGGCGGGGATGGTGTCGGAGACCCAGTACTTC. The entire variable domain, with the rest obtained from reference TRBV5-1 and TRBJ2-5, is as follows: KAGVTQTPRYLIKTRGQQVTLSCSPISGHRSVSWYQQTPGQGLQFLFEYFSETQRNKGNFPGRFSGRQFSNSRSEMNVSTLELGDSALYLCASSLEAGMVSETQYFGPGTRLLVL.

There are a few counts of this clonotype. The chain is built from TRBV7-2 and TRBJ2-5, with 10 bases lining up with TRBD2. CDR3 size: 16 residues. Trimming took 4 bases from V and 4 from J; bases not matched to a gene: 9. Germline loops: CDR1 SGHTA, CDR2 FQGNSA. The CDR3 DNA is TGTGCCAGCAGCTATCGGTTAGCGGGGGGAAGAGAGACCCAGTACTTC. Translation: CASSYRLAGGRETQYF. Full variable domain (missing parts from reference TRBV7-2 and TRBJ2-5): GAGVSQSPSNKVTEKGKDVELRCDPISGHTALYWYRQSLGQGLEFLIYFQGNSAPDKSGLPSDRFSAERTGGSVSTLTIQRTQQEDSAVYLCASSYRLAGGRETQYFGPGTRLLVL.

This clonotype has a handful of counts. V is TRBV4-1 and J is TRBJ1-4, with D hard to call. This CDR3 has 14 residues. V lost 1 base and J lost 7, with 10 bases in between. Germline V gene data show CDR1 as MGHRA and CDR2 as YSYEKL. The CDR3 DNA reads as TGCGCCAGCAGCCAAGTACCGCAGACTGAAAAACTGTTTTTT. Its translation: CASSQVPQTEKLFF.

This clonotype was seen at least ten times. The chain employs TRBV12-3 or TRBV12-4 and TRBJ2-5, with D maybe TRBD2 (6 bases). This CDR3 spans 12 amino acids. The ends were cut back, 10 bases at V and 2 bases at J, with 11 bases in the middle. Written as DNA, the CDR3 is TGTGCCACCTCCCGGGGGCAAGAGACCCAGTACTTC. Protein product: CATSRGQETQYF.

This clonotype was counted at least ten times. The chain uses TRBV28 and TRBJ1-5, with D tentatively TRBD1 (5 bases). V lost 7 bases and J lost 2, with 9 bases in between. The CDR3 covers 13 residues. Germline lookup yields CDR1 MDHEN and CDR2 SYDVKM. CDR3 DNA sequence: TGTGCCAGCAACAGGTACGGCAATCAGCCCCAGCATTTT. Encoded protein: CASNRYGNQPQHF. Supplemented by reference TRBV28 and TRBJ1-5, the full variable domain reads DVKVTQSSRYLVKRTGEKVFLECVQDMDHENMFWYRQDPGLGLRLIYFSYDVKMKEKGDIPEGYSVSREKKERFSLILESASTNQTSMYLCASNRYGNQPQHFGDGTRLSIL.

This chain connects TRBV5-5 to TRBJ1-6, with unresolved D. V lost 0 bases and J lost 7, with 17 bases in between. The length of the CDR3 is 17 residues. Germline CDR1 is SGHKS and CDR2 is YYEKEE (reference sequence). CDR3 nucleotide sequence: TGTGCCAGCAGCTTGGAACGTTCAGGTCCGAGAAATTCACCCCTCCACTTT. Translated: CASSLERSGPRNSPLHF.

As regards this clonotype: A much larger clone lies a single base off, so this may be a read error. The chain links TRBV5-1 to TRBJ2-1; the D gene could be TRBD1 or TRBD2 (5 bases each). Germline assignment: CDR1 SGHRS and CDR2 YFSETQ. This CDR3 contains 15 residues. V shed 0 bases and J shed 4 bases, with 11 bases lying between them. The CDR3 sequence is CASSLGEGFYNEQFF. Here the CDR3 DNA reads TGCGCCAGCAGCTTGGGAGAGGGGTTTTACAATGAGCAGTTCTTC.

This clonotype was seen a few times. The chain recombines TRBV4-1 with TRBJ2-3, with 7 bases fitting TRBD2. The CDR3 is 16 amino acids. In germline, CDR1 is MGHRA, CDR2 YSYEKL. J gave up 0 bases and V 3 bases, and 6 bases lay outside the gene matches. This chain's CDR3 is CASSQSLATSTDTQYF. The CDR3 DNA follows: TGCGCCAGCAGCCAGTCACTAGCGACTAGCACAGATACGCAGTATTTT.

A few counts support this clonotype. The rearrangement links TRBV19 to TRBJ1-6; 8 nucleotides match TRBD1. Germline V lookup: CDR1 LNHDA, CDR2 SQIVND (reference sequence). The CDR3 is 14 residues long. V was clipped by 6 bases and J by 10 bases; unmatched bases: 8. DNA of the CDR3: TGTGCCAGTAGCCCAGGGGGCGGAAGGTCACCCCTCCACTTT. Translating gives CASSPGGGRSPLHF.

This rearrangement joins TRBV5-1 to TRBJ2-1; D uncertain. The CDR3 length is 18 residues. Germline CDR1 SGHRS, CDR2 YFSETQ. Trimming removed 0 bases at V and 6 bases at J, with 22 bases between. CDR3: CASSLELSLAATSNEQFF. The CDR3 DNA is TGCGCCAGCAGCTTGGAATTGAGTTTGGCAGCTACCTCCAATGAGCAGTTCTTC.

In its sample, this clonotype was seen a few times. The J gene is TRBJ2-4, the V gene TRBV7-2; D unresolved. CDR3 length: 16 amino acids. Germline assignment: CDR1 SGHTA and CDR2 FQGNSA. Trimming took 4 bases from V and 3 from J, leaving 16 bases between them. CDR3 bases: TGTGCCAGCAGCTCTTTTACCGGGTTGGGCAAAAACATTCAGTACTTC. Its translation is CASSSFTGLGKNIQYF.

This chain uses TRBV20-1 with TRBJ1-1; possibly TRBD1 for D (5 bases). Trimming removed 0 bases from V and 4 bases from J, with 9 bases in between. CDR1 is DFQATT and CDR2 is SNEGSKA in the germline V gene (reference sequence). CDR3 size: 13 residues. CDR3 bases: TGCAGTGCTAGAGATCGGAGGGGCACTGAAGCTTTCTTT. This translates into CSARDRRGTEAFF.

There are many counts of this clonotype. This rearrangement joins TRBV4-2 to TRBJ2-5; D perhaps matches TRBD1 (6 bases). Germline V gives CDR1 LGHNA, CDR2 YNFKEQ. The CDR3 consists of 16 residues. Trimming stripped 1 base from V and 2 bases from J, with 14 bases between. The DNA of the CDR3 is TGTGCCAGCAGCCAAGTTCAGGGGACAATTCAAGAGACCCAGTACTTC. This translates into CASSQVQGTIQETQYF.

This clonotype was counted ten times or more. CDR3 DNA sequence: TGTGCCAGCACAGAGGGGGCGTTGAGAGTCTCACCCCTCCACTTT. This gives the protein CASTEGALRVSPLHF. The V gene is TRBV12-3 or TRBV12-4, the J gene TRBJ1-6, with 7 bases that match TRBD1. V was pared by 7 bases and J by 10 bases, with 13 bases of the junction left unmatched. There are 15 residues in the CDR3.

The J gene is TRBJ1-1, the V gene TRBV7-6; 8 positions agree with TRBD1. CDR1 and CDR2 from the germline V gene are SGHVS and FNYEAQ. There are 15 residues in the CDR3. V gave up 1 base and J gave up 7 bases; unmatched junction bases: 8. The CDR3 reads CASSLGAQGAGEAFF. The CDR3 bases are TGTGCCAGCAGCTTAGGGGCCCAGGGGGCGGGTGAAGCTTTCTTT.

The rearrangement uses TRBV18 and TRBJ1-1; unclear D gene. The CDR3 consists of 13 residues. V dropped 8 bases and J dropped 1 base, with 11 bases sitting between them. Germline CDR1 is KGHSH and CDR2 is LQKENI. The CDR3 DNA is TGTGCCAGCACCCAGGCGGGGAACACTGAAGCTTTCTTT. It encodes CASTQAGNTEAFF.

The chain recombines TRBV7-6 with TRBJ2-6; the match to TRBD2 covers 10 bases. V lost 1 base to trimming and J lost 0 bases; unmatched junction nucleotides: 9. Germline CDR1 is SGHVS and CDR2 is FNYEAQ. CDR3 size: 20 residues. This chain's CDR3 is CASSLGRLAGDLSGANVLTF. CDR3 nucleotide sequence: TGTGCCAGCAGCTTAGGGCGTCTAGCGGGGGACCTCTCTGGGGCCAACGTCCTGACTTTC.

The rearrangement uses TRBV5-6 and TRBJ1-4; 9 bases match TRBD1. Germline V CDR1 and CDR2: SGHDT, YYEEEE. The V segment lost 4 bases and the J segment 6 bases; nucleotides outside the gene matches: 4. The CDR3 is made up of 14 amino acids. CDR3 in amino acids: CASSRTGGDEKLFF. The CDR3 bases are TGTGCCAGCAGCCGAACAGGGGGCGATGAAAAACTGTTTTTT.

There are a few counts of this clonotype. This chain uses TRBV5-5 with TRBJ2-7; D perhaps matches TRBD2 (6 bases). Trimming took 5 bases from V and 5 from J, leaving 23 bases between them. Germline values: CDR1 SGHKS, CDR2 YYEKEE (reference sequence). This CDR3 has 16 residues. CDR3 sequence (DNA): TGTGCCAGCAGTCGGTGGGACGGGGGTCTGACTGACGAGCAGTACGTC. It yields the protein CASSRWDGGLTDEQYV.